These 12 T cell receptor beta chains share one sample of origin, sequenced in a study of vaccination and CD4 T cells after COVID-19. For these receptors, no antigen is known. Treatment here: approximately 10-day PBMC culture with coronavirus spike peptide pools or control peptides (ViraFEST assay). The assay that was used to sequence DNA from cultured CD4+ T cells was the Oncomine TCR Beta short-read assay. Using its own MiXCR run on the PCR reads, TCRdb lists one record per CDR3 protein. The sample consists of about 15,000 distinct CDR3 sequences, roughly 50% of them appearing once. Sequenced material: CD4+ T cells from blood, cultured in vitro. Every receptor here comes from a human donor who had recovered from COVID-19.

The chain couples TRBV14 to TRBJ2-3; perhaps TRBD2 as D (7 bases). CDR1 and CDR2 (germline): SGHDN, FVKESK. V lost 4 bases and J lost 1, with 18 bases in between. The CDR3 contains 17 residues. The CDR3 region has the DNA TGTGCCAGCAGCCGCGGACAGCGGGGTGGGCGCACAGATACGCAGTATTTT. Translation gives CASSRGQRGGRTDTQYF.

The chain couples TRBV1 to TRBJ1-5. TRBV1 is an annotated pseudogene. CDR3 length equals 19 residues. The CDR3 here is CTSSQLEGPLIIKNQPQHF. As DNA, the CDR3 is TGCACCAGCAGCCAACTTGAAGGACCTCTTATCATTAAAAATCAGCCCCAGCATTTT.

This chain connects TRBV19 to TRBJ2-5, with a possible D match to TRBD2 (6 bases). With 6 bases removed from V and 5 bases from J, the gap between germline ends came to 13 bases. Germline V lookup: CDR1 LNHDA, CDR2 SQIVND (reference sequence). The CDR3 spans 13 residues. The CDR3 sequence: CASRVGGSETQYF. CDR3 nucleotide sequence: TGTGCCAGTAGGGTTGGGGGGTCGGAGACCCAGTACTTC.

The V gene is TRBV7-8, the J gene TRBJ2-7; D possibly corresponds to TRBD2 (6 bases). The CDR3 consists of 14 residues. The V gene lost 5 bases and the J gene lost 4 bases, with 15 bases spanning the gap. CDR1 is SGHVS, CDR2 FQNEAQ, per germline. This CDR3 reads CASSPTGLTYEQYF. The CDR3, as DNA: TGTGCCAGCAGCCCGACGGGACTTACTTACGAGCAGTACTTC.

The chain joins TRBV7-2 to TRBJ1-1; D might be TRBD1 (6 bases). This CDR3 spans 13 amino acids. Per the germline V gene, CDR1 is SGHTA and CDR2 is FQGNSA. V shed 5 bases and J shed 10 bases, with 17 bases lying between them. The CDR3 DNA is TGTGCCAGCAGCGTCCAGGGGACCAACGGAGCTTTCTTT. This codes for CASSVQGTNGAFF.

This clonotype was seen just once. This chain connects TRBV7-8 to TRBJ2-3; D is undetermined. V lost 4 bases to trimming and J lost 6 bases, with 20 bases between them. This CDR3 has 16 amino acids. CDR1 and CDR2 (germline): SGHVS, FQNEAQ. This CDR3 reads CASSSNSFGVGDTQYF. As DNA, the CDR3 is TGTGCCAGCAGCTCAAACAGTTTCGGAGTCGGGGATACGCAGTATTTT.

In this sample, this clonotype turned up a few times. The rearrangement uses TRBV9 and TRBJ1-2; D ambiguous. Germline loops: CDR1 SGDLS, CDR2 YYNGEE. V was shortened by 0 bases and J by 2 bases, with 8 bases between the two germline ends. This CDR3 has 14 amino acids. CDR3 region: CASSVDSRNYGYTF. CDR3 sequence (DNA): TGTGCCAGCAGCGTAGACAGCCGGAACTATGGCTACACCTTC.

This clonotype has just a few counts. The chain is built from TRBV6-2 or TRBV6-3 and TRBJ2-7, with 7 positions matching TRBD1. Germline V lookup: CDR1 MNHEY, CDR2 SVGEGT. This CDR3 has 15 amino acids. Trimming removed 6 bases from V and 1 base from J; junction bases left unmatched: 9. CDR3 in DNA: TGTGCCAGCAGGAAACAGGGGCCCATTTCCTACGAGCAGTACTTC. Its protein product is CASRKQGPISYEQYF.

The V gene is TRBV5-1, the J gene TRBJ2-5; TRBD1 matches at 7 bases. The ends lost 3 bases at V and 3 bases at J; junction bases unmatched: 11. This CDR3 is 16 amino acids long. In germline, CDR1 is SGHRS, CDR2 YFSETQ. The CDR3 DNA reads TGCGCCAGCAGCTCGAACACAGGGGTCGGGGAAGAGACCCAGTACTTC. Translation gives CASSSNTGVGEETQYF. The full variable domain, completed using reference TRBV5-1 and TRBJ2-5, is KAGVTQTPRYLIKTRGQQVTLSCSPISGHRSVSWYQQTPGQGLQFLFEYFSETQRNKGNFPGRFSGRQFSNSRSEMNVSTLELGDSALYLCASSSNTGVGEETQYFGPGTRLLVL.

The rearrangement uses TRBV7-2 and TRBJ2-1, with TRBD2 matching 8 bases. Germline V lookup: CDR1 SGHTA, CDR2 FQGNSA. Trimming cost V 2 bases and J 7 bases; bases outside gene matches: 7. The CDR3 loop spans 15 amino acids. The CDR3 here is CASSLTREGRNEQFF. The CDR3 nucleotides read TGTGCCAGCAGCTTAACCCGGGAGGGCCGGAATGAGCAGTTCTTC.

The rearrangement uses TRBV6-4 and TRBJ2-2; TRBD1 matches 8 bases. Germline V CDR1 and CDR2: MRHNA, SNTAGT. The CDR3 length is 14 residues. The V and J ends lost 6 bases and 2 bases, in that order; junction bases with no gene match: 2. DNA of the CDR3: TGTGCCAGCAGCCAGGGGGCCAACACCGGGGAGCTGTTTTTT. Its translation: CASSQGANTGELFF.

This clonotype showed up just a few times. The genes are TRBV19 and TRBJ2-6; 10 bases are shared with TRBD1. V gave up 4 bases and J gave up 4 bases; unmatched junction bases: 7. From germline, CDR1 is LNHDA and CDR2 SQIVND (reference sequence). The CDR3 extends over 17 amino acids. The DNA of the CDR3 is TGTGCCAGTAGTACCGGGACAGGGGAAAGAGGGGCCAACGTCCTGACTTTC. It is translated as CASSTGTGERGANVLTF.